This entry lists 8 T cell receptor beta chains sequenced from one sample in a study of OX40 agonist ivuxolimab in advanced cancers. Generated by immunoSEQ multiplex PCR, the TCRdb table keeps only in-frame clones and is missing some. The table records roughly 66,000 clones, roughly 80% of them present only once. This specimen was CD4+ or CD8+ T cells sorted from blood, taken in a trial of the OX40 agonist ivuxolimab. These receptors were taken from an adult with an advanced solid tumor such as melanoma, head and neck, liver or kidney cancer.

In nucleotides, the CDR3 is TGTGCCAGCAGCCAAGAAGGTTTAGCAGGCTCGGGCTACAATGAGCAGTTCTTC. Protein sequence: CASSQEGLAGSGYNEQFF. The chain carries TRBV14 and TRBJ2-1; D not certain. Trimming pared 0 bases from V and 3 bases from J, leaving 18 bases between. The germline CDR1 and CDR2 sequences are SGHDN and FVKESK. This CDR3 region has 18 residues. Looking up the rest from reference TRBV14 and TRBJ2-1 gives the full variable domain: EAGVTQFPSHSVIEKGQTVTLRCDPISGHDNLYWYRRVMGKEIKFLLHFVKESKQDESGMPNNRFLAERTGGTYSTLKVQPAELEDSGVYFCASSQEGLAGSGYNEQFFGPGTRLTVL.

The CDR3 here is CASSLAGTGEAFF. The DNA of the CDR3 is TGTGCCAGCAGCTTAGCAGGGACCGGTGAAGCTTTCTTT. The rearrangement links TRBV11-3 to TRBJ1-1; tentative D call: TRBD1 (5 bases). The V end lost 1 base, the J end lost 7 bases, and 10 bases lay between the germline ends. This CDR3 is 13 amino acids long. CDR1 is SGHNT, CDR2 YENEEA, per germline. The full variable domain, in which reference TRBV11-3 and TRBJ1-1 provide the parts outside the CDR3, is EAGVVQSPRYKIIEKKQPVAFWCNPISGHNTLYWYLQNLGQGPELLIRYENEEAVDDSQLPKDRFSAERLKGVDSTLKIQPAELGDSAVYLCASSLAGTGEAFFGQGTRLTVV.

CDR3: CASSQAMGPQETQYF. In DNA, the CDR3 is TGTGCCAGCAGCCAAGCTATGGGGCCCCAAGAGACCCAGTACTTC. The chain couples TRBV4-2 to TRBJ2-5; TRBD1 might be the D (5 bases). Trimming removed 1 base from V and 1 base from J, with 10 bases in between. CDR3 size: 15 residues. Germline CDR1 is LGHNA and CDR2 is YNFKEQ.

J is TRBJ2-7 and V is TRBV28; 9 bases agree with TRBD1. The CDR3 loop spans 14 amino acids. V shed 4 bases, J shed 4 bases, and the junction held 5 bases outside the gene matches. Germline assignment: CDR1 MDHEN and CDR2 SYDVKM. CDR3 DNA sequence: TGTGCCAGCAGTTCCGGGACAGGGAGTTACGAGCAGTACTTC. It yields the protein CASSSGTGSYEQYF.

This chain uses TRBV6-1 with TRBJ1-6, with 7 bases identical to TRBD1. With V trimmed by 6 bases and J by 10 bases, 6 bases remained unmatched. The germline V gene has CDR1 MNHNS and CDR2 SASEGT. The CDR3 has 13 residues. The chain's CDR3 is CASRETGNSPLHF. In DNA form, the CDR3 reads TGTGCCAGCAGGGAGACAGGGAACTCACCCCTCCACTTT.

A few counts support this clone. The chain couples TRBV7-8 to TRBJ2-7; D might be TRBD1 (5 bases). Germline V gene sequence: CDR1 SGHVS, CDR2 FQNEAQ. The CDR3 is 13 residues long. V lost 3 bases, J lost 4 bases, and 10 bases lay in between. DNA of the CDR3: TGTGCCAGCAGCTTGGACACCTTATACGAGCAGTACTTC. Its protein is CASSLDTLYEQYF.

CDR3 amino acids: CASSLEAGWAGAFF. Here the CDR3 DNA reads TGTGCCAGCAGCTTGGAGGCAGGGTGGGCAGGAGCTTTCTTT. V is TRBV5-6 and J is TRBJ1-1, with D maybe TRBD1 (5 bases). V was trimmed by 0 bases and J by 10 bases, leaving 16 bases between them. Germline V gene lookup returns CDR1 SGHDT and CDR2 YYEEEE. This CDR3 has 14 amino acids.

The chain combines TRBV28 with TRBJ2-1, with 9 nucleotides matching TRBD2. The germline V gene has CDR1 MDHEN and CDR2 SYDVKM. This CDR3 has 14 residues. V shed 8 bases, J shed 8 bases, and the junction held 10 bases outside the gene matches. The CDR3 bases are TGTGCCAGCGGCGGGGGGCGGGAGGGCCATGAGCAGTTCTTC. This gives the protein CASGGGREGHEQFF. The full variable domain, completed using reference TRBV28 and TRBJ2-1, is DVKVTQSSRYLVKRTGEKVFLECVQDMDHENMFWYRQDPGLGLRLIYFSYDVKMKEKGDIPEGYSVSREKKERFSLILESASTNQTSMYLCASGGGREGHEQFFGPGTRLTVL.